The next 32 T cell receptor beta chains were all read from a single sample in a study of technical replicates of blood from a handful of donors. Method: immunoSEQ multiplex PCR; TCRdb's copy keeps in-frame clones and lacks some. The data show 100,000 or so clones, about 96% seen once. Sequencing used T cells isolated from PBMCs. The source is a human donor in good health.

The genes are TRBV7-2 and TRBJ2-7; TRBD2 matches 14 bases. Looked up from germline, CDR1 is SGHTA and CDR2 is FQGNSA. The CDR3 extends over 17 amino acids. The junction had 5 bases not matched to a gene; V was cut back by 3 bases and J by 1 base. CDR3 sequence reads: CASSFIGLAGGSYEQYF. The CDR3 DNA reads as TGTGCCAGCAGCTTTATAGGACTAGCGGGAGGTTCCTACGAGCAGTACTTC.

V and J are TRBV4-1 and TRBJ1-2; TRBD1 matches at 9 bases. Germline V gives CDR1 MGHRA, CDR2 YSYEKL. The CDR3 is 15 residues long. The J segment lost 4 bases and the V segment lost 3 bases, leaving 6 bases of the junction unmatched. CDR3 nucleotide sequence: TGCGCCAGCAGCCATCCGACAGGGGGTTTCTATGGCTACACCTTC. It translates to CASSHPTGGFYGYTF.

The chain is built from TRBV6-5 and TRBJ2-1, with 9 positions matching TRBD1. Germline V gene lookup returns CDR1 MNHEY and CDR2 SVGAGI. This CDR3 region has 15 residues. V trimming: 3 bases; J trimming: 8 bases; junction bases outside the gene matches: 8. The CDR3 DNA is TGTGCCAGCAGTTATTGGGACAGGGATGTATATGAGCAGTTCTTC. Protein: CASSYWDRDVYEQFF.

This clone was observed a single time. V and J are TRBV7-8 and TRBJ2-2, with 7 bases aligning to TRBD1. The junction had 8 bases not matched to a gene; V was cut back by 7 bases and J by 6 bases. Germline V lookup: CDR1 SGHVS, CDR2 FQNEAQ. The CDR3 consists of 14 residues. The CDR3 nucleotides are TGTGCCAGCATCGGGACAGTTGGTTCCGGGGAGCTGTTTTTT. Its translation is CASIGTVGSGELFF.

CDR3 region: CASSVGGSGSGNEQFF. The CDR3 coding sequence is TGTGCCAGCAGCGTAGGAGGTAGCGGGAGTGGAAATGAGCAGTTCTTC. The chain links TRBV9 to TRBJ2-1; 9 nucleotides match TRBD2. The CDR3 extends over 16 amino acids. Trimming cost V 0 bases and J 7 bases; bases outside gene matches: 8. Per the germline V gene, CDR1 is SGDLS and CDR2 is YYNGEE.

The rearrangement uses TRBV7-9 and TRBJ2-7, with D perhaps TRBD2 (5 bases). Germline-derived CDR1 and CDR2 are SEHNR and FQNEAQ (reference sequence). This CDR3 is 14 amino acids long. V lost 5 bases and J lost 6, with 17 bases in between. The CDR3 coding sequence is TGTGCCAGCAGCGCGCGTGAGGGATACTTCGAGCAGTACTTC. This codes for CASSAREGYFEQYF.

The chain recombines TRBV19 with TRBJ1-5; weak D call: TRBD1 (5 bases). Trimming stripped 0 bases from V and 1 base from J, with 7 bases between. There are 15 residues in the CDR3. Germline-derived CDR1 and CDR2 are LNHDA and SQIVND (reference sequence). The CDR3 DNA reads TGTGCCAGTAGTATAGATAAGGGGAGCAATCAGCCCCAGCATTTT. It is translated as CASSIDKGSNQPQHF.

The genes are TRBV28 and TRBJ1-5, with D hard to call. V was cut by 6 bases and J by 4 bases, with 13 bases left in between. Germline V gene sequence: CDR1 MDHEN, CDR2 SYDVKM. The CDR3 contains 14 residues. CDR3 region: CASRWSGINQPQHF. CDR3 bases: TGTGCCAGCAGATGGTCCGGGATTAATCAGCCCCAGCATTTT.

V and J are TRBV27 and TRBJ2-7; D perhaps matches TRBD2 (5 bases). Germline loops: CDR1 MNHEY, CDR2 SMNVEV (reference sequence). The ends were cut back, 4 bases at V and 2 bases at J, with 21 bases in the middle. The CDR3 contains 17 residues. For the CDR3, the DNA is TGTGCCAGCAGTTCCTTGGAGATGGGGAGTACACCCTACGAGCAGTACTTC. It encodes CASSSLEMGSTPYEQYF.

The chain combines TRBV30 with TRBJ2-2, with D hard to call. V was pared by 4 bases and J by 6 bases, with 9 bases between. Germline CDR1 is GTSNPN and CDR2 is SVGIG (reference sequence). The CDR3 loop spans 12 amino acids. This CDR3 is CAWTPTAGELFF. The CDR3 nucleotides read TGTGCCTGGACCCCTACCGCCGGGGAGCTGTTTTTT.

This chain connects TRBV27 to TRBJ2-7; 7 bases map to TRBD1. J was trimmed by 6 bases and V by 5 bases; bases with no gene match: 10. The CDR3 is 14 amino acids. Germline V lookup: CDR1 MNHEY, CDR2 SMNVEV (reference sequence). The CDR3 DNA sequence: TGTGCCAGCAGTGGGACCGGGACAGAGGGCGAGCAGTACTTC. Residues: CASSGTGTEGEQYF.

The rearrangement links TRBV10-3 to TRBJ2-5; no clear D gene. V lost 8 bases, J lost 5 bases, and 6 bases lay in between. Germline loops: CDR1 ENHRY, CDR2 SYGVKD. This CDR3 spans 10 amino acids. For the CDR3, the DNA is TGTGCCATCGGAGTGGAGACCCAGTACTTC. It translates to CAIGVETQYF.

CDR3 DNA: TGTGCCAGCAGCTTAGTTGCGCCGAATGAGCAGTTCTTC. Its protein is CASSLVAPNEQFF. The rearrangement joins TRBV7-8 to TRBJ2-1; D gene ambiguous. The V gene's germline CDR1 is SGHVS and CDR2 FQNEAQ. The length of the CDR3 is 13 residues. Trimming shortened V by 1 base and J by 7 bases, and 8 bases separated the two germline ends.

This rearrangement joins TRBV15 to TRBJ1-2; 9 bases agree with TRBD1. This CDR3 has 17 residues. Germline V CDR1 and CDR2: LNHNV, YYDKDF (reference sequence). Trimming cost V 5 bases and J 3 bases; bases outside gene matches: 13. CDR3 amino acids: CATSLLPPGQGYYGYTF. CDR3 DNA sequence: TGTGCCACCAGCTTACTTCCCCCGGGACAGGGATACTATGGCTACACCTTC.

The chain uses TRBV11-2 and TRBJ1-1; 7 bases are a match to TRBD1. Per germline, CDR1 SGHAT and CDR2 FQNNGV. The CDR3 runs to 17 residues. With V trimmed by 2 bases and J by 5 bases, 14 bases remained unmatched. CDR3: CASSLLGAGGFRTEAFF. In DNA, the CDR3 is TGTGCCAGCAGCTTACTTGGGGCAGGGGGTTTTAGGACTGAAGCTTTCTTT.

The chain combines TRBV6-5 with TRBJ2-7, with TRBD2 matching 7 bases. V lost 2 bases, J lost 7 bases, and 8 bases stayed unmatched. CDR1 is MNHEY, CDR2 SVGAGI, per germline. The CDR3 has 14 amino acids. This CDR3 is CASSYREGPGEQYF. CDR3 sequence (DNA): TGTGCCAGCAGTTACAGGGAGGGCCCGGGAGAGCAGTACTTC.

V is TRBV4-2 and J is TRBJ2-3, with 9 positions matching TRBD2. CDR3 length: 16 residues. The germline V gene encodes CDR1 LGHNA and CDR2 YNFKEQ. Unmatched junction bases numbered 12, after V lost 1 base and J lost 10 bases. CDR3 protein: CASSQVFSGSSHAQYF. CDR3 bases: TGTGCCAGCAGCCAAGTCTTTAGCGGGAGTTCCCACGCGCAGTATTTT.

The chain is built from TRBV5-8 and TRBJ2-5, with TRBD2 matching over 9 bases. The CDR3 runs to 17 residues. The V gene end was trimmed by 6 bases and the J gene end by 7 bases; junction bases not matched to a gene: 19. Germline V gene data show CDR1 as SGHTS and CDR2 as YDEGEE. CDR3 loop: CASTDPLSGRFDGTQYF. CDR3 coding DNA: TGTGCCAGCACCGACCCCTTGAGCGGGAGGTTCGATGGGACCCAGTACTTC.

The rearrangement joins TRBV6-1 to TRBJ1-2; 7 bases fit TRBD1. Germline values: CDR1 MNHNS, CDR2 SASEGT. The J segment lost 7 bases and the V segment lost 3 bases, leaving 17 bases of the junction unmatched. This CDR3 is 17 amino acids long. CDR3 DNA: TGTGCCAGCAGTGATAATGGTGTAAGGCAGGGGGGCGGTGGCTACACCTTC. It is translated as CASSDNGVRQGGGGYTF.

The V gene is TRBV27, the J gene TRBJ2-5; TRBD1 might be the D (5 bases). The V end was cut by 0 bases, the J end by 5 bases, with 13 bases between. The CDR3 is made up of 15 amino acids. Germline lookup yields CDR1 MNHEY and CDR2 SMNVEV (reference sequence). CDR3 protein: CASSLSLGLGETQYF. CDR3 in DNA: TGTGCCAGCAGTTTATCTCTGGGGCTGGGGGAGACCCAGTACTTC.

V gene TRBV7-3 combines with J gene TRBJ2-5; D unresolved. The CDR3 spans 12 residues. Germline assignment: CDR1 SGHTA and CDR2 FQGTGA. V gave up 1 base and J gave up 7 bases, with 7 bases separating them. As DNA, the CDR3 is TGTGCCAGCAGCTTAATTCCGGGGACCCAGTACTTC. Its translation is CASSLIPGTQYF.

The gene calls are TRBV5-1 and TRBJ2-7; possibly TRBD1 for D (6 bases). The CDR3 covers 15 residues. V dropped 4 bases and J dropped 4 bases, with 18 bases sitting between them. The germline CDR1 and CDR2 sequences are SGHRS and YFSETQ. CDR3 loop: CASSPVSGTRYEQYF. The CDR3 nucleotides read TGCGCCAGCAGCCCCGTATCCGGGACAAGATACGAGCAGTACTTC.

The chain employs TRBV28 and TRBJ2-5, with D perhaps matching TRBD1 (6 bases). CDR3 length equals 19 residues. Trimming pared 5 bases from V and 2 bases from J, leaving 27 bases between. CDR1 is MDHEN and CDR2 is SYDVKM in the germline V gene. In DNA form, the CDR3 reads TGTGCCAGCAGTCCCGGAGCCGGGACATCGCAATACCTGCAAGAGACCCAGTACTTC. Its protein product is CASSPGAGTSQYLQETQYF.

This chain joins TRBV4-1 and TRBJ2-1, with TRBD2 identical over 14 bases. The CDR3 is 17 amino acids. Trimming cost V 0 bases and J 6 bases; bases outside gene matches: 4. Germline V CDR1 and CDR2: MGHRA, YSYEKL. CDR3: CASSQETGTSGSNEQFF. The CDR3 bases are TGCGCCAGCAGCCAAGAGACCGGGACTAGCGGGAGCAATGAGCAGTTCTTC.

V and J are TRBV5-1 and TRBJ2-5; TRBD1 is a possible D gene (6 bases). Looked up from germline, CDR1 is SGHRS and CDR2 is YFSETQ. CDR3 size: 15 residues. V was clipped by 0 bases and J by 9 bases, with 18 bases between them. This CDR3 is CASSLAERQGTPQYF. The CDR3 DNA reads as TGCGCCAGCAGCTTGGCCGAACGTCAGGGGACGCCCCAGTACTTC.

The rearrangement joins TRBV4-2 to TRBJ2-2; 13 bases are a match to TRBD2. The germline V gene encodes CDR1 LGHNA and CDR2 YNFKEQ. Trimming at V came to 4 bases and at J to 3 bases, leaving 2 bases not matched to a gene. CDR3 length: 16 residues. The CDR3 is CASSRGLAGDTGELFF. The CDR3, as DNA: TGTGCCAGCAGCCGAGGACTAGCGGGGGACACCGGGGAGCTGTTTTTT.

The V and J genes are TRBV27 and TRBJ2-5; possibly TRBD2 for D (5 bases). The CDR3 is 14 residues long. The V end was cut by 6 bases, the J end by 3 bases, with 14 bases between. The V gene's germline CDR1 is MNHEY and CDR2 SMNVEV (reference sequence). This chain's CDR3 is CASSTKRLKETQYF. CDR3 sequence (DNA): TGTGCCAGCAGCACGAAGAGACTAAAAGAGACCCAGTACTTC.

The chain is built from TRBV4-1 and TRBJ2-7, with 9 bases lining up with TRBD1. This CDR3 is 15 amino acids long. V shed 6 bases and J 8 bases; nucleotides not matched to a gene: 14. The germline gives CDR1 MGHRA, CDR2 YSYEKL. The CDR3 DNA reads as TGCGCCAGCAGTCCCGGGACAGGGTTCTCTTTCAAGCAGTACTTC. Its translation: CASSPGTGFSFKQYF.

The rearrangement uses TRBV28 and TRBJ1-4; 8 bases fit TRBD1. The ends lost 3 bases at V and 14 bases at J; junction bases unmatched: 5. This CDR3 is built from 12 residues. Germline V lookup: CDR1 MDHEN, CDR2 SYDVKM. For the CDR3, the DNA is TGTGCCAGCAGTTTCGGGACAGGTGAGCTGTTTTTT. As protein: CASSFGTGELFF.

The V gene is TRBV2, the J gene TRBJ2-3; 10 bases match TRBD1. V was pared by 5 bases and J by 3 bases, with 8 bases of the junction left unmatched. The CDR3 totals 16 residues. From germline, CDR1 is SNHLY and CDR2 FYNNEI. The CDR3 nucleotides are TGTGCCAGCAGTTTTCTCGGGACAGGGGTGACAGATACGCAGTATTTT. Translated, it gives CASSFLGTGVTDTQYF.

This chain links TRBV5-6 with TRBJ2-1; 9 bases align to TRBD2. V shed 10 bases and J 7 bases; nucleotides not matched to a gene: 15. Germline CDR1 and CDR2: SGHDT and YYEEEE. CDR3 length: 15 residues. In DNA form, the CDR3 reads TGTGCCCCCTCCCGGGGCGGGAGGGCCGGGAATGAGCAGTTCTTC. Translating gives CAPSRGGRAGNEQFF.

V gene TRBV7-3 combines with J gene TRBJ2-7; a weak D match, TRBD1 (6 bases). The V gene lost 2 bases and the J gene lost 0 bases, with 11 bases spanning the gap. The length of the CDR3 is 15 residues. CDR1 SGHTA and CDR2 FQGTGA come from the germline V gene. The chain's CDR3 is CASSLEVGGSYEQYF. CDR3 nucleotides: TGTGCCAGCAGCTTAGAGGTAGGGGGCTCCTACGAGCAGTACTTC.